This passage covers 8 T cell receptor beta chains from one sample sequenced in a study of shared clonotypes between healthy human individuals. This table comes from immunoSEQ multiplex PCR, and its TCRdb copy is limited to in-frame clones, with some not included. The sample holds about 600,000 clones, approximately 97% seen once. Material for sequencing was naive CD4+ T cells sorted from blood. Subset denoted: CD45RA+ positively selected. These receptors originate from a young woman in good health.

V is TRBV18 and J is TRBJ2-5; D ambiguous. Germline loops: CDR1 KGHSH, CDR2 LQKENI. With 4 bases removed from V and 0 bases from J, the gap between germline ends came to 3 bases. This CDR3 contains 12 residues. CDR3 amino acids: CASSLNQETQYF. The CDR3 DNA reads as TGTGCCAGCTCACTCAACCAAGAGACCCAGTACTTC.

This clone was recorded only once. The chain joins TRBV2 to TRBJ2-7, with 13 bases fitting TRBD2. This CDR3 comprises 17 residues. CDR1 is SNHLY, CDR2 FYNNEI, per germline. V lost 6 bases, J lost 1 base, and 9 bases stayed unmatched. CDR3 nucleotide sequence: TGTGCCAGCAGACCCACTAGCGGGAGGGCCAGGTCCTACGAGCAGTACTTC. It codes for CASRPTSGRARSYEQYF.

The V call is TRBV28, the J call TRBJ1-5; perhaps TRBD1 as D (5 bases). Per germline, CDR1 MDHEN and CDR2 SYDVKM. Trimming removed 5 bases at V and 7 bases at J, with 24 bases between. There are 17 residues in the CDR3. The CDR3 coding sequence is TGTGCCAGCAGTCCTCAGAGGGGAATTCTTAACTCACAGCCCCAGCATTTT. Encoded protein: CASSPQRGILNSQPQHF.

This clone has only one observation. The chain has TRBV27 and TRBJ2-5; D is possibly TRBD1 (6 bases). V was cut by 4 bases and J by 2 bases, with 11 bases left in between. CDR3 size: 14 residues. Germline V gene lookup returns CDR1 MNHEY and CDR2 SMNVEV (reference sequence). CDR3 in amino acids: CASSSYRDQETQYF. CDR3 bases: TGTGCCAGCAGTTCGTACAGGGATCAAGAGACCCAGTACTTC.

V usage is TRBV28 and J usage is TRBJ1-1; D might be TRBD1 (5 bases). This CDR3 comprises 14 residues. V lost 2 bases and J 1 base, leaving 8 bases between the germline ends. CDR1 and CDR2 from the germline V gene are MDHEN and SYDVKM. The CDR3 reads CASSLAGGNTEAFF. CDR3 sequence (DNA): TGTGCCAGCAGTTTAGCGGGGGGGAACACTGAAGCTTTCTTT.

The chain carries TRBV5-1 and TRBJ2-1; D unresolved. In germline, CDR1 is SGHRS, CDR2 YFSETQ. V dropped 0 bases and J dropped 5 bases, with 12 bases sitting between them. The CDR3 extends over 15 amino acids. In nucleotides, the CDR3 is TGCGCCAGCAGCTTGGTGAGGAATACTAACAATGAGCAGTTCTTC. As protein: CASSLVRNTNNEQFF.

The CDR3: CASSFQVTSSGANVLTF. In nucleotides, the CDR3 is TGTGCCAGCAGTTTTCAGGTAACGAGCTCTGGGGCCAACGTCCTGACTTTC. The gene calls are TRBV27 and TRBJ2-6; D ambiguous. Germline CDR1 MNHEY, CDR2 SMNVEV (reference sequence). The CDR3 consists of 17 residues. Trimming cost V 3 bases and J 0 bases, with 12 bases left between them.

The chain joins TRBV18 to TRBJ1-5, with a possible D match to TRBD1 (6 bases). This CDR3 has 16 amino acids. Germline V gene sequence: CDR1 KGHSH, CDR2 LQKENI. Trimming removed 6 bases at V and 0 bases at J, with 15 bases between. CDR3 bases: TGTGCCAGCTCCCAATACACAGGGAATAGCAATCAGCCCCAGCATTTT. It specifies CASSQYTGNSNQPQHF.